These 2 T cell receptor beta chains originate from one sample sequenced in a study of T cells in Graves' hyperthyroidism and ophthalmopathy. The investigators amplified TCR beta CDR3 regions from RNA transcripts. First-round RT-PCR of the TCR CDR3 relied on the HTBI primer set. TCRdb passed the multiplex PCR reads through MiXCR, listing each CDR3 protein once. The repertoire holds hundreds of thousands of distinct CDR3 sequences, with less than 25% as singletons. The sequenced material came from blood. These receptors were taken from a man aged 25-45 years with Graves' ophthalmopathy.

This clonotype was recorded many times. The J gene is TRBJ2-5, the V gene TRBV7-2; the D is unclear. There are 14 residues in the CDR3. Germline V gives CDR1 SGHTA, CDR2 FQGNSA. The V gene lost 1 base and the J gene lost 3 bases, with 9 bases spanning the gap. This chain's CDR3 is CASSLGPKEETQYF. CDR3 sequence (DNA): TGTGCCAGCAGCTTAGGGCCTAAAGAAGAGACCCAGTACTTC.

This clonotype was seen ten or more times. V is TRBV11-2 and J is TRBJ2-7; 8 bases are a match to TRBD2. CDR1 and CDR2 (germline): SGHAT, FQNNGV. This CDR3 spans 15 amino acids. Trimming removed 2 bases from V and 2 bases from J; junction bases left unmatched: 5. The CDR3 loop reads CASSLPAGVTYEQYF. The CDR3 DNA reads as TGTGCCAGCAGCTTACCAGCGGGGGTTACCTACGAGCAGTACTTC.